The 31 T cell receptor beta chains reported below all come from one sample, sequenced in a study of OX40 agonist ivuxolimab in advanced cancers. Libraries were prepared by immunoSEQ multiplex PCR; TCRdb keeps only in-frame clonotypes and omits some of them. Among 150,000 to 190,000 clones listed, 85% to 95% were seen once. Sequencing used CD4+ or CD8+ T cells sorted from blood, obtained in a trial of the OX40 agonist ivuxolimab. Receptors originate from an adult with an advanced solid tumor such as melanoma, head and neck, liver or kidney cancer.

This chain uses TRBV12-5 with TRBJ2-6, with a weak D call TRBD2 (6 bases). The V gene's germline CDR1 is LGHNT and CDR2 FRNRAP. V was trimmed by 2 bases and J by 0 bases, leaving 14 bases between them. This CDR3 region has 18 residues. The CDR3, as DNA: TGTGCTAGTGGTTTGACCGGGACTTTACGCTCTGGGGCCAACGTCCTGACTTTC. It specifies CASGLTGTLRSGANVLTF.

V usage is TRBV9 and J usage is TRBJ2-3; D unclear. V lost 0 bases and J lost 4, with 9 bases in between. Germline values: CDR1 SGDLS, CDR2 YYNGEE. The CDR3 consists of 14 residues. As DNA, the CDR3 is TGTGCCAGCAGCGTAGGCAGGAGCTCAGATACGCAGTATTTT. Protein: CASSVGRSSDTQYF.

The J gene is TRBJ1-2, the V gene TRBV20-1; D remains unclear. This CDR3 has 11 residues. The germline V and J ends were trimmed by 5 bases and 8 bases, with 12 bases remaining between them. CDR1 is DFQATT, CDR2 SNEGSKA, per germline (reference sequence). The CDR3 DNA follows: TGCAGTGCTGCAAAAAGTAGAGGCTACACCTTC. Amino acid sequence: CSAAKSRGYTF.

This clone occurred once. The gene calls are TRBV7-8 and TRBJ2-5, with D possibly being TRBD1 or TRBD2 (5 bases each). The ends were cut back, 2 bases at V and 1 base at J, with 14 bases in the middle. The CDR3 runs 16 residues. CDR1 SGHVS and CDR2 FQNEAQ come from the germline V gene. In DNA form, the CDR3 reads TGTGCCAGCAGCTTACGAGGGGCGACTTCCCAAGAGACCCAGTACTTC. It translates to CASSLRGATSQETQYF. The entire variable domain, with the rest obtained from reference TRBV7-8 and TRBJ2-5, is as follows: GAGVSQSPRYKVAKRGQDVALRCDPISGHVSLFWYQQALGQGPEFLTYFQNEAQLDKSGLPSDRFFAERPEGSVSTLKIQRTQQEDSAVYLCASSLRGATSQETQYFGPGTRLLVL.

The chain combines TRBV9 with TRBJ2-7, with D perhaps matching TRBD2 (7 bases). The V gene's germline CDR1 is SGDLS and CDR2 YYNGEE. The CDR3 runs to 12 residues. This CDR3 is CVEQRGRDEQYF. As DNA, the CDR3 is TGTGTCGAACAGAGGGGGAGGGACGAGCAGTACTTC.

The V gene is TRBV25-1, the J gene TRBJ1-1; D perhaps matches TRBD1 (5 bases). V lost 3 bases to trimming and J lost 9 bases, with 11 bases between them. The CDR3 is 12 residues long. Per the germline V gene, CDR1 is MGHDK and CDR2 is SYGVNS. The CDR3 protein is CASSDEGKQAFF. The CDR3 nucleotides are TGTGCCAGCAGTGACGAGGGGAAGCAAGCTTTCTTT.

The chain joins TRBV27 to TRBJ1-5; 8 nucleotides agree with TRBD1. Losses at the gene ends were 4 bases for V and 3 bases for J; bases not matched to a gene: 5. Germline assignment: CDR1 MNHEY and CDR2 SMNVEV (reference sequence). The CDR3 runs 15 residues. This CDR3 is CASSSHRGVNQPQHF. The DNA of the CDR3 is TGTGCCAGCAGTTCCCACAGGGGGGTCAATCAGCCCCAGCATTTT.

The V and J genes are TRBV6-1 and TRBJ2-5; D is unresolved. V shed 5 bases and J shed 5 bases, with 6 bases lying between them. The CDR3 length is 11 residues. Per the germline V gene, CDR1 is MNHNS and CDR2 is SASEGT. CDR3 DNA: TGTGCCAGCAGTTCCTCGGAGACCCAGTACTTC. Translation: CASSSSETQYF.

CDR3 DNA sequence: TGCGCCAGCAGCCCCCCGGGGCTTAATAATGAAAAACTGTTTTTT. The encoded protein is CASSPPGLNNEKLFF. The gene calls are TRBV5-1 and TRBJ1-4, with D possibly matching TRBD1 (5 bases). Trimming took 4 bases from V and 4 from J, leaving 14 bases between them. The germline V gene has CDR1 SGHRS and CDR2 YFSETQ. The CDR3 runs 15 residues.

The chain has TRBV18 and TRBJ1-1; D gene ambiguous. CDR1 and CDR2 from the germline V gene are KGHSH and LQKENI. The CDR3 is 16 amino acids. The V gene lost 3 bases and the J gene lost 5 bases, with 19 bases spanning the gap. In DNA form, the CDR3 reads TGTGCCAGCTCACCGCCCAACTACCTCGGGGATACTGAAGCTTTCTTT. Encoded protein: CASSPPNYLGDTEAFF.

V usage is TRBV6-5 and J usage is TRBJ2-7, with 8 bases that match TRBD2. Per the germline V gene, CDR1 is MNHEY and CDR2 is SVGAGI. The CDR3 runs to 15 residues. J gave up 3 bases and V 8 bases, and 12 bases lay outside the gene matches. CDR3 amino acids: CASSDSGIGYYEQYF. CDR3 coding DNA: TGTGCCAGCTCAGATAGCGGGATCGGATACTACGAGCAGTACTTC.

The V and J genes are TRBV7-9 and TRBJ1-1; possibly TRBD1 for D (6 bases). Trimming cost V 5 bases and J 5 bases, with 15 bases left between them. The CDR3 runs 14 residues. In germline, CDR1 is SEHNR, CDR2 FQNEAQ (reference sequence). Written as DNA, the CDR3 is TGTGCCAGCAGCATAAGCACAGGGAGTACTGAAGCTTTCTTT. Translating gives CASSISTGSTEAFF.

The rearrangement links TRBV29-1 to TRBJ1-5; the D is unclear. Deletions cut 1 base from V and 5 bases from J, with 9 bases between. Looked up from germline, CDR1 is SQVTM and CDR2 is ANQGSEA. This CDR3 region has 13 residues. CDR3 sequence (DNA): TGCAGCGTTGAAGCGGGAGAGCATCAGCCCCAGCATTTT. Its protein is CSVEAGEHQPQHF.

The chain joins TRBV27 to TRBJ1-5; D is unresolved. CDR1 MNHEY and CDR2 SMNVEV come from the germline V gene (reference sequence). This CDR3 region has 15 residues. Trimming removed 2 bases from V and 3 bases from J, with 11 bases in between. The CDR3 DNA sequence: TGTGCCAGCAGTTTAATGTGGCCGCTCAATCAGCCCCAGCATTTT. Translation: CASSLMWPLNQPQHF.

V usage is TRBV11-2 and J usage is TRBJ1-3; D not resolved. Germline V gene sequence: CDR1 SGHAT, CDR2 FQNNGV. Trimming took off 2 bases at V and 0 bases at J, with 8 bases between the two ends. The CDR3 is made up of 15 amino acids. The CDR3 bases are TGTGCCAGCAGCTTAAGACCAGACTCTGGAAACACCATATATTTT. Translating gives CASSLRPDSGNTIYF.

The V and J genes are TRBV19 and TRBJ2-2, with a possible D match to TRBD1 (7 bases). Germline V lookup: CDR1 LNHDA, CDR2 SQIVND (reference sequence). There are 13 residues in the CDR3. V lost 6 bases and J 10 bases, leaving 15 bases between the germline ends. CDR3 region: CASSFQGGPELFF. For the CDR3, the DNA is TGTGCCAGTAGCTTTCAGGGGGGCCCGGAGCTGTTTTTT.

The J gene is TRBJ2-7, the V gene TRBV7-2, with D unclear. The CDR3 extends over 14 amino acids. Germline lookup yields CDR1 SGHTA and CDR2 FQGNSA. Trimming cost V 2 bases and J 0 bases, with 8 bases left between them. The CDR3 DNA follows: TGTGCCAGCAGCTTAAACGGGCTCTCCTACGAGCAGTACTTC. It specifies CASSLNGLSYEQYF. Full variable domain (remainder filled in from reference TRBV7-2 and TRBJ2-7): GAGVSQSPSNKVTEKGKDVELRCDPISGHTALYWYRQSLGQGLEFLIYFQGNSAPDKSGLPSDRFSAERTGGSVSTLTIQRTQQEDSAVYLCASSLNGLSYEQYFGPGTRLTVT.

The chain couples TRBV5-6 to TRBJ2-7; D not resolved. V dropped 6 bases and J dropped 7 bases, with 20 bases sitting between them. CDR3 length: 14 residues. CDR1 is SGHDT and CDR2 is YYEEEE in the germline V gene. Written as DNA, the CDR3 is TGTGCCAGCACCGGTAATATAGGCCGCGCGGAGCAGTACTTC. Translating gives CASTGNIGRAEQYF.

The chain has TRBV7-2 and TRBJ1-3; a weak D match, TRBD1 (6 bases). V gave up 2 bases and J gave up 2 bases, with 13 bases separating them. Germline V gene data show CDR1 as SGHTA and CDR2 as FQGNSA. This CDR3 has 16 residues. DNA for the CDR3: TGTGCCAGCAGCTTATTTGGGGGCGTTGCTGGAAACACCATATATTTT. Its translation: CASSLFGGVAGNTIYF.

Concerning this clone: The junction differs from germline at one of its ends, possibly a read error. This rearrangement joins TRBV25-1 to TRBJ2-7, with TRBD1 identical over 9 bases. The CDR3 totals 15 residues. CDR1 is MGHDK and CDR2 is SYGVNS in the germline V gene. The CDR3 sequence is CASSEDRGYPYGQYF. The CDR3 nucleotides read TGTGCCAGCAGTGAGGACAGGGGCTACCCTTACGGGCAGTACTTC.

The CDR3 loop reads CASSQEVRVSSYNEQFF. The DNA of the CDR3 is TGTGCCAGCAGCCAAGAAGTAAGAGTTTCGTCCTACAATGAGCAGTTCTTC. The V gene is TRBV4-2, the J gene TRBJ2-1; no reliable D call. CDR3 length equals 17 residues. With 0 bases removed from V and 1 base from J, the gap between germline ends came to 13 bases. Germline assignment: CDR1 LGHNA and CDR2 YNFKEQ.

To note about this clone: Different DNA sequences within this sample yield the same CDR3. The genes are TRBV15 and TRBJ2-5; no definite D call. The CDR3 length is 12 residues. With 1 base removed from V and 2 bases from J, the gap between germline ends came to 2 bases. CDR1 LNHNV and CDR2 YYDKDF come from the germline V gene (reference sequence). The DNA for the CDR3 is TGTGCCACCAGCAGAGCACAAGAGACCCAGTACTTC. Its protein product is CATSRAQETQYF.

The V call is TRBV7-2, the J call TRBJ2-7, with 11 bases identical to TRBD1. The CDR3 totals 16 residues. V lost 3 bases to trimming and J lost 2 bases; unmatched junction nucleotides: 6. The V gene's germline CDR1 is SGHTA and CDR2 FQGNSA. The CDR3 region has the DNA TGTGCCAGCAGCTTGGCCGGGACAGGGGGACCCTACGAGCAGTACTTC. Amino acid sequence: CASSLAGTGGPYEQYF.

The genes are TRBV5-4 and TRBJ1-6; maybe TRBD1 (5 bases). Germline V gene lookup returns CDR1 SGHNT and CDR2 YYREEE (reference sequence). Trimming removed 0 bases at V and 4 bases at J, with 20 bases between. The CDR3 is made up of 19 amino acids. The CDR3: CASSLGRSRVIGYNSPLHF. In nucleotides, the CDR3 is TGTGCCAGCAGCTTGGGACGATCCAGGGTAATCGGTTATAATTCACCCCTCCACTTT.

The J gene is TRBJ1-2, the V gene TRBV11-2; D call uncertain. Trimming took off 3 bases at V and 4 bases at J, with 12 bases between the two ends. Germline-derived CDR1 and CDR2 are SGHAT and FQNNGV. The CDR3 sequence is 14 residues long. The CDR3 bases are TGTGCCAGCAGCTTCTCTCCGCAGGTCTATGGCTACACCTTC. Amino acid sequence: CASSFSPQVYGYTF.

This clone was recorded a few times. The chain links TRBV4-1 to TRBJ2-1, with D perhaps being TRBD1 or TRBD2 (6 bases each). CDR1 and CDR2 from the germline V gene are MGHRA and YSYEKL. The CDR3 has 16 residues. V was pared by 4 bases and J by 6 bases, with 19 bases between. CDR3 residues: CASSRPTGRIANEQFF. The CDR3 DNA reads as TGCGCCAGCAGCCGTCCAACAGGGAGGATTGCCAATGAGCAGTTCTTC.

The chain uses TRBV15 and TRBJ1-2, with TRBD1 identical over 9 bases. The germline V gene encodes CDR1 LNHNV and CDR2 YYDKDF (reference sequence). The trim removed 0 bases at V and 4 bases at J, leaving 6 bases unmatched. The CDR3 is made up of 16 amino acids. DNA of the CDR3: TGTGCCACCAGCAGAGAGAGGGGGACAGGGAGCTATGGCTACACCTTC. It specifies CATSRERGTGSYGYTF.

This sequence joins TRBV5-1 and TRBJ2-2; D remains ambiguous. This CDR3 has 13 residues. Between the trimmed V and J ends, which lost 4 bases and 6 bases, there was a span of 10 bases. Germline-derived CDR1 and CDR2 are SGHRS and YFSETQ. In nucleotides, the CDR3 is TGCGCCAGCAGCGAGGTGGTCGCCGGGGAGCTGTTTTTT. Translation gives CASSEVVAGELFF.

On this clone itself: A read error may produce the germline difference seen at one junction end. V gene TRBV6-1 combines with J gene TRBJ2-7; 9 bases line up with TRBD1. Germline V gene lookup returns CDR1 MNHNS and CDR2 SASEGT. CDR3 length equals 12 residues. CDR3 loop: CACRDRAWEQYF. For the CDR3, the DNA is TGTGCCTGCAGGGACAGGGCATGGGAGCAGTACTTC.

As concerns this clone: One end of the junction is discordant with germline, which a read error may explain. The DNA for the CDR3 is TGTGCTAGCAGCTTAGAGGCCGGAACCTACGAGCAGTACTTC. Translation gives CASSLEAGTYEQYF. J is TRBJ2-7 and V is TRBV7-7; D unresolved. Germline assignment: CDR1 SSHAT and CDR2 FNYEAQ (reference sequence). The CDR3 sequence is 14 residues long. Together with reference TRBV7-7 and TRBJ2-7, the CDR3 gives the full variable domain: GAGVSQSPRYKVTKRGQDVTLRCDPISSHATLYWYQQALGQGPEFLTYFNYEAQPDKSGLPSDRFSAERPEGSISTLTIQRTEQRDSAMYRCASSLEAGTYEQYFGPGTRLTVT.

The V call is TRBV7-2, the J call TRBJ2-7, with TRBD2 matching 12 bases. Germline V lookup: CDR1 SGHTA, CDR2 FQGNSA. With 4 bases clipped from V and 7 bases from J, the junction kept 8 bases outside the gene matches. The CDR3 has 15 residues. CDR3 DNA sequence: TGTGCCAGCAGCTCCCTAGCGGGAGGGCCTGTGGAGCAGTACTTC. Translating gives CASSSLAGGPVEQYF.